The following is a T cell receptor beta chain sequence with its context. This sample stems from a study of blood T cell repertoires in COVID-19. CDR3 length: 14 residues. Germline-derived CDR1 and CDR2 are DFQATT and SNEGSKA (reference sequence). V lost 3 bases and J lost 3; bases outside the gene matches: 7. The table came from immunoSEQ multiplex PCR; TCRdb's copy has only in-frame clones and leaves some out. The profile shows about 200,000 clones, roughly 75% of them singletons. The chain employs TRBV20-1 and TRBJ1-2; 7 bases match TRBD1. The sample consisted of peripheral blood. This clonotype was sampled from a woman between 65 and 79 years old with acute or convalescent COVID-19. The CDR3 loop is CSASSQGEYYGYTF. The CDR3 DNA is TGCAGTGCTAGTTCGCAGGGGGAATACTATGGCTACACCTTC.